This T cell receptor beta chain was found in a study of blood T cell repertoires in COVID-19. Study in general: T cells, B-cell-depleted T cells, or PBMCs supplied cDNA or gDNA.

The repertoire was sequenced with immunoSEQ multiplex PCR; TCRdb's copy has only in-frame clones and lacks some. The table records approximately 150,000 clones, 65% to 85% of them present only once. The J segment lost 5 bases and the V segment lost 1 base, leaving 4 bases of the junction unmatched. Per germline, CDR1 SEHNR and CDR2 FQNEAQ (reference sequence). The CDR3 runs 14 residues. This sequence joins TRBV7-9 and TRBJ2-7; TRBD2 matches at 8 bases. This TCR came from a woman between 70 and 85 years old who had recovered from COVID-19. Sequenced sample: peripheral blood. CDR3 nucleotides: TGTGCCAGCAGCTTAGTTTGGCGGGAGGACGAGCAGTACTTC. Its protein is CASSLVWREDEQYF.